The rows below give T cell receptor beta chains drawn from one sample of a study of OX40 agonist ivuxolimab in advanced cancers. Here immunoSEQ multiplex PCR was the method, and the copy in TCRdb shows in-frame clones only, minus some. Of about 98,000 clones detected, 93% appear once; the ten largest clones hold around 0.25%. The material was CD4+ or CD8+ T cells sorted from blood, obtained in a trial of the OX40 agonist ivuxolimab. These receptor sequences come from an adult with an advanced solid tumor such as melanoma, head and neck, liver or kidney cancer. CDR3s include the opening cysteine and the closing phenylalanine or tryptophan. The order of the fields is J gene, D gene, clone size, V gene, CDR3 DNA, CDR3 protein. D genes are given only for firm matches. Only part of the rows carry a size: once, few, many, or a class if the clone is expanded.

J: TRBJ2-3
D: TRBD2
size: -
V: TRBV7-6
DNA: TGTGCCAGCAGCTCTGGAGAGTCGGGACTACTATTCACAGATACGCAGTATTTT
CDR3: CASSSGESGLLFTDTQYF

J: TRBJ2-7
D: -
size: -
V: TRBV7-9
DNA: TGTGCCAGCAGCTCTTTATTCTACGAGCAGTACTTC
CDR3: CASSSLFYEQYF

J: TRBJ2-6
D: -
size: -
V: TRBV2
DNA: TGTGCCAGCCGATTGTTTGGGGCCAACGTCCTGACTTTC
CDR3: CASRLFGANVLTF

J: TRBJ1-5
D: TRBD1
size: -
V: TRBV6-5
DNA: TGTGCCAGCAGCTTTGACAGGGGGTATCAGCCCCAGCATTTT
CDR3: CASSFDRGYQPQHF

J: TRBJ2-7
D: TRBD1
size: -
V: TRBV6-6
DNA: TGTGCCAGCAGCGACCCTGGACAGGGCGCCTACGAGCAGTACTTC
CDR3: CASSDPGQGAYEQYF

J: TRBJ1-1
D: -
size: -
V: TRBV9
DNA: TGTGCCAGCAGCGTAAGCCCGCTGGACAGTGAAGCTTTCTTT
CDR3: CASSVSPLDSEAFF

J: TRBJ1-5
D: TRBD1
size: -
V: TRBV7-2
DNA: TGTGCCAGCAGCCACTGGACAGGGACGGGCAATCAGCCCCAGCATTTT
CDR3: CASSHWTGTGNQPQHF

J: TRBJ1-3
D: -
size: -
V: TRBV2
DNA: TGTGCCAGCTCCATGAACACCATATATTTT
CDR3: CASSMNTIYF

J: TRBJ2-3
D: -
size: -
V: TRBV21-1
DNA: TGTGCCAGCAGCAAACCCAGGATATTAGATACGCAGTATTTT
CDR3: CASSKPRILDTQYF

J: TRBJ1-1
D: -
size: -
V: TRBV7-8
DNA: TGTGCCAGCAGCCGCGGGGCCCTCGCGTCGGAAGCTTTCTTT
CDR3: CASSRGALASEAFF

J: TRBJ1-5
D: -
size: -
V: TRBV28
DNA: TGTGCCAGCAGTGGAGGGGGGGGAAGCAATCAGCCCCAGCATTTT
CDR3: CASSGGGGSNQPQHF

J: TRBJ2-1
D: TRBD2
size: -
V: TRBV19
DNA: TGTGCCAGTAGTATTCAAGCGGGAGGGTATCATAATGAGCAGTTCTTC
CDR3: CASSIQAGGYHNEQFF

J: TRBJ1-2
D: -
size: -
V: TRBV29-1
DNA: TGCAGCGTTACGGATCGTAACTATGGCTACACCTTC
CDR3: CSVTDRNYGYTF

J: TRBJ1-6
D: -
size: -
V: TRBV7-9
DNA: TGTGCCAGCAGCTTTACAGACGGCGGTGATTCACCCCTCCACTTT
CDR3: CASSFTDGGDSPLHF

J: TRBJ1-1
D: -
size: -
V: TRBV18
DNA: TGTGCCAGCTCACCACGACTACTTCAGGGCGCGAACACTGAAGCTTTCTTT
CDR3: CASSPRLLQGANTEAFF

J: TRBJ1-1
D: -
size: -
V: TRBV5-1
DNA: TGCGCCAGCAGCTTGGTGGCAGGGAGGCAGAACACTGAAGCTTTCTTT
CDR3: CASSLVAGRQNTEAFF

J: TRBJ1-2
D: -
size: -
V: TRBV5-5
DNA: TGTGCCAGCAGCCCCCGGGATCTAAACTATGGCTACACCTTC
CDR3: CASSPRDLNYGYTF

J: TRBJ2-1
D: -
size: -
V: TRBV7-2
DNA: TGTGCCAGCAGCTATTATAGTTCCTACAATGAGCAGTTCTTC
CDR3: CASSYYSSYNEQFF

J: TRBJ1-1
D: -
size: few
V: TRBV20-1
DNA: TGCAGTCCCTGGTGGAACACTGAAGCTTTCTTT
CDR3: CSPWWNTEAFF

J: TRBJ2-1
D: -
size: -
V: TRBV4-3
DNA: TGCGCCAGCAGCCAAGCCGGATTCAATGAGCAGTTCTTC
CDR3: CASSQAGFNEQFF

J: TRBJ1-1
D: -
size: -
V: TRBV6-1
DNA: TGTGCCAGCAGTGATTGGGTGGAGACTGAAGCTTTCTTT
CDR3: CASSDWVETEAFF

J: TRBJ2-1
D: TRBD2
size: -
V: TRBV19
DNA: TGTGCCAGTAACGGCGGGAGTTTCTACAATGAGCAGTTCTTC
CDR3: CASNGGSFYNEQFF

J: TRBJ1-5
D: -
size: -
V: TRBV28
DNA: TGTGCCAGCAGACCTGGGCGGAGGAGGATAGGACATCAGCCCCAGCATTTT
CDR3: CASRPGRRRIGHQPQHF

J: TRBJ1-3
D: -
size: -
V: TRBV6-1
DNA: TGTGCCAGCAGTTCCCATCCCGGGGACACCATATATTTT
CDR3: CASSSHPGDTIYF

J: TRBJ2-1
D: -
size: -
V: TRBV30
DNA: TGTGCCTGGAGTACGTGGGCCTCCGGGTATATGTACAATGAGCAGTTCTTC
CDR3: CAWSTWASGYMYNEQFF

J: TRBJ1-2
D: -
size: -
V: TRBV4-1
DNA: TGCGCCAGCAGCCAAGTCACTGCTGGCTACACCTTC
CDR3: CASSQVTAGYTF

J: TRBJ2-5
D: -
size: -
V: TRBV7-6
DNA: TGTGCCAGCAGCTTTATGGGTACCTTGGTCCAAGAGACCCAGTACTTC
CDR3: CASSFMGTLVQETQYF

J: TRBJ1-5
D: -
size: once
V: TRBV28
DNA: TGTGCCAGCAGCATGGGACAATTACATCAGCCCCAGCATTTT
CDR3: CASSMGQLHQPQHF

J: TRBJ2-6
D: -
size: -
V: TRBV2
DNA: TGTGCCAGCAATACAGGGCTCCCTGGGGCCAACGTCCTGACTTTC
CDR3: CASNTGLPGANVLTF

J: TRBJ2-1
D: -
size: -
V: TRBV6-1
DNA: TGTGCCAGCAGGACTCGACATAATGAGCAGTTCTTC
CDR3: CASRTRHNEQFF

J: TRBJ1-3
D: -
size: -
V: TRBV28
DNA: TGTGCCAGCAGTTTTGGGAGGGGCAGCAACTCTGGAAACACCATATATTTT
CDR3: CASSFGRGSNSGNTIYF

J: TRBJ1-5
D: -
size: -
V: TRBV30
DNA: TGTGCCTGGAGTGCGTACGGGGGAGGTAGGCAGCCCCAGCATTTT
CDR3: CAWSAYGGGRQPQHF

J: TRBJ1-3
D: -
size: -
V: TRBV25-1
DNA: TGTGCCAGCAGTGATTCCGGTTTTTCTGGAAACACCATATATTTT
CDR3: CASSDSGFSGNTIYF

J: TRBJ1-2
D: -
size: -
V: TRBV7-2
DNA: TGTGCCAGCAGCCCCAGCTGGGGGCACGGCTACACCTTC
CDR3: CASSPSWGHGYTF

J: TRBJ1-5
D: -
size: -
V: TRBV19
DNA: TGTGCCAGTAGCGGTAGGACACCAGACCAGCCCCAGCATTTT
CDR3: CASSGRTPDQPQHF

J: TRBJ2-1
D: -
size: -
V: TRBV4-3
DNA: TGCGCCAGCAGCCAAGTTGGTTCGAGCAGTGAGCAGTTCTTC
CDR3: CASSQVGSSSEQFF

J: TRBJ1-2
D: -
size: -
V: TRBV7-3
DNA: TGTGCCAGCAGCTTAAGCAACAGCCACTATGGCTACACCTTC
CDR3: CASSLSNSHYGYTF

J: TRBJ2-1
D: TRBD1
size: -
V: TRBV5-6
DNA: TGTGCCAGCAGCCGCCTAGGGGACAGGGGCGGGTATGAGCAGTTCTTC
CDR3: CASSRLGDRGGYEQFF

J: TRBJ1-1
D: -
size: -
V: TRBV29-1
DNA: TGCAGCGTTGAAGACGGATCATGGGCTTTCTTT
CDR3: CSVEDGSWAFF

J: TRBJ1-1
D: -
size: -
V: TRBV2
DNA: TGTGCCAGCCGGGGTTGGGACGAAGCTTTCTTT
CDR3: CASRGWDEAFF

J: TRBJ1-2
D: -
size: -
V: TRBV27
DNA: TGTGCCAGCAGTTTATCGCCCAGGGGCCGGGGAGATGGCTACACCTTC
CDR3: CASSLSPRGRGDGYTF

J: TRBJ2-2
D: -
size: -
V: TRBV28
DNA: TGTGCCAGCAGTCAGGCAGGTGTCGGCACCGGGGAGCTGTTTTTT
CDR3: CASSQAGVGTGELFF

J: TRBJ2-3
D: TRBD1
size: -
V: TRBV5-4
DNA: TGTGCCAGCAGCTTCGGCAGGGGGAGTGGGACAGATACGCAGTATTTT
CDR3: CASSFGRGSGTDTQYF

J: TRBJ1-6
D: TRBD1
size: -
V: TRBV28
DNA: TGTGCCAGCACCCCTGGCGATGTGGGACAGTTCAATTCACCCCTCCACTTT
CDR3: CASTPGDVGQFNSPLHF

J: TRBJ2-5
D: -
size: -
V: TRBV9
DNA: TGTGCCAGCAGCGTAGGAGTCGTTATAGAGACCCAGTACTTC
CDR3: CASSVGVVIETQYF

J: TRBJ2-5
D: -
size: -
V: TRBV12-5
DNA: TGTGCTAGTGGTTTGGTACCGGGGGAGACCCAGTACTTC
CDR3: CASGLVPGETQYF

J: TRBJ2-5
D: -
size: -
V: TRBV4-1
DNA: TGCGCCAGCAGCCAAGGTTCAAGGACTCTAGTGGAGACCCAGTACTTC
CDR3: CASSQGSRTLVETQYF

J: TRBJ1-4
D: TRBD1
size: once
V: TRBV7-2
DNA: TGTGCCAGCAGCCGACAGACAGGGGTGGGTGAAAAACTGTTTTTT
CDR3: CASSRQTGVGEKLFF

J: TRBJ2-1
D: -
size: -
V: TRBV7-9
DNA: TGTGCCAGCAGCTTAATTTCCCCAGGTCGTAATGAGCAGTTCTTC
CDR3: CASSLISPGRNEQFF

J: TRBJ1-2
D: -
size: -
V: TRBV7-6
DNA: TGTGCCAGCAGCTTCGGCGTTGGAAACTATGGCTACACCTTC
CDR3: CASSFGVGNYGYTF

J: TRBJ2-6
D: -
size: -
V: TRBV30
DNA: TGTGCCTGGAGTGTATCCGGGCTGACAACTGACTGGGCCAACGTCCTGACTTTC
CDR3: CAWSVSGLTTDWANVLTF

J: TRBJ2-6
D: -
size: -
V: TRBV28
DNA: TGTGCCAGCAGTTCCCCGGGTGGGTCTGGGGCCAACGTCCTGACTTTC
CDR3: CASSSPGGSGANVLTF

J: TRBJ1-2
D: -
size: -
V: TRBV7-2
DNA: TGTGCCAGCAGCTTAGATCTTAACTATGGCTACACCTTC
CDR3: CASSLDLNYGYTF